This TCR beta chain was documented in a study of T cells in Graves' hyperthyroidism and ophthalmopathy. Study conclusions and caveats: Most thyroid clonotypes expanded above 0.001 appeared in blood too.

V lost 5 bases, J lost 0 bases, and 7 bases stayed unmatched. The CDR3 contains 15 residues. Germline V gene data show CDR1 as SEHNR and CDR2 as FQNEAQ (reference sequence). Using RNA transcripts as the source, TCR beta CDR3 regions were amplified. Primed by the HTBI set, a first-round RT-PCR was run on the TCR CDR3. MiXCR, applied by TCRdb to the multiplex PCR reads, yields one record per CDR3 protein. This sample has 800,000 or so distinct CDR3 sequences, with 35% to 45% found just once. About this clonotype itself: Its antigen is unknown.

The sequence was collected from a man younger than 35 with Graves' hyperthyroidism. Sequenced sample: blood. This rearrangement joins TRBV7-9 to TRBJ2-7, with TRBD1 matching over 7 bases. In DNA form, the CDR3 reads TGTGCCAGCAGCCAGGGACAGAGAGCCTCCTACGAGCAGTACTTC. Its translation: CASSQGQRASYEQYF.